The 17 T cell receptor beta chains below were found in one sample sequenced in a study of blood T cell repertoires in COVID-19. Assay used: immunoSEQ multiplex PCR; TCRdb lists only in-frame clones, some missing. The sample lists 150,000 to 200,000 clones, just under 90% occurring once. Sequencing used peripheral blood. The receptors come from a man between 18 and 29 years old with active or convalescent COVID-19.

V usage is TRBV11-3 and J usage is TRBJ1-1; 12 nucleotides align to TRBD1. CDR1 and CDR2 from the germline V gene are SGHNT and YENEEA. The CDR3 has 15 residues. V lost 4 bases and J lost 10; bases outside the gene matches: 10. CDR3 sequence reads: CASSSGTGGAGVAFF. CDR3 sequence (DNA): TGTGCCAGCAGCTCCGGGACAGGGGGCGCAGGGGTAGCTTTCTTT.

The chain couples TRBV12-3 or TRBV12-4 to TRBJ2-7; perhaps TRBD1 as D (6 bases). This CDR3 is built from 13 residues. V shed 9 bases and J shed 1 base, with 13 bases lying between them. The CDR3, as DNA: TGTGCCAGGGGATACAGGGAGTCCTACGAGCAGTACTTC. Residues: CARGYRESYEQYF.

The rearrangement joins TRBV6-5 to TRBJ1-1; 8 bases are shared with TRBD1. CDR3 length: 14 residues. Germline-derived CDR1 and CDR2 are MNHEY and SVGAGI. Unmatched junction bases numbered 15, after V lost 8 bases and J lost 10 bases. CDR3 DNA: TGTGCCAGCGGCATGATCAGGGGGCCCCTCTTAGCTTTCTTT. Residues: CASGMIRGPLLAFF.

This chain connects TRBV24-1 to TRBJ2-7; 9 bases fit TRBD1. The CDR3 extends over 14 amino acids. Germline values: CDR1 KGHDR, CDR2 SFDVKD. V was pared by 7 bases and J by 1 base, with 4 bases of the junction left unmatched. The CDR3 DNA follows: TGTGCCACCAGGGGACAGGGCCCGTCCTACGAGCAGTACTTC. This encodes CATRGQGPSYEQYF.

Here the CDR3 reads CASSVVPGNTEAFF. CDR3 nucleotides: TGTGCCAGCAGCGTAGTCCCAGGGAACACTGAAGCTTTCTTT. The V call is TRBV9, the J call TRBJ1-1, with unresolved D. CDR3 length: 14 residues. V was pared by 0 bases and J by 1 base, with 7 bases between. The germline V gene has CDR1 SGDLS and CDR2 YYNGEE.

The chain joins TRBV5-1 to TRBJ1-5; 10 bases agree with TRBD1. Trimming cost V 4 bases and J 3 bases; bases outside gene matches: 4. This CDR3 region has 15 residues. Germline loops: CDR1 SGHRS, CDR2 YFSETQ. The CDR3 spells CASSPDRGDNQPQHF. CDR3 DNA: TGCGCCAGCAGCCCGGACAGGGGGGACAATCAGCCCCAGCATTTT.

The chain recombines TRBV7-2 with TRBJ1-2; 8 bases align to TRBD1. V shed 5 bases, J shed 5 bases, and the junction held 7 bases outside the gene matches. The CDR3 consists of 14 residues. The germline gives CDR1 SGHTA, CDR2 FQGNSA. The CDR3 reads CASSGDRRGYGYTF. DNA of the CDR3: TGTGCCAGCAGCGGGGACAGGCGAGGATATGGCTACACCTTC.

This rearrangement joins TRBV24-1 to TRBJ2-5, with D tentatively TRBD2 (6 bases). The CDR3 sequence is 16 residues long. The V gene's germline CDR1 is KGHDR and CDR2 SFDVKD. V lost 4 bases to trimming and J lost 6 bases, with 20 bases between them. The CDR3 DNA reads as TGTGCCACCAGTGAACCCCGGTCGGGAGCGCCGCAGACCCAGTACTTC. Translated, it gives CATSEPRSGAPQTQYF.

The chain combines TRBV28 with TRBJ2-1, with TRBD2 identical over 7 bases. V lost 2 bases and J lost 2; bases outside the gene matches: 3. The CDR3 consists of 15 residues. The germline gives CDR1 MDHEN, CDR2 SYDVKM. The CDR3 DNA reads TGTGCCAGCAGTTTAGGCGGGGGAGCCTACAATGAGCAGTTCTTC. It translates to CASSLGGGAYNEQFF. Together with reference TRBV28 and TRBJ2-1, the CDR3 gives the full variable domain: DVKVTQSSRYLVKRTGEKVFLECVQDMDHENMFWYRQDPGLGLRLIYFSYDVKMKEKGDIPEGYSVSREKKERFSLILESASTNQTSMYLCASSLGGGAYNEQFFGPGTRLTVL.

The chain combines TRBV6-1 with TRBJ2-2; D is possibly TRBD1 (5 bases). Germline V gene data show CDR1 as MNHNS and CDR2 as SASEGT. V lost 2 bases and J lost 8, with 18 bases in between. The CDR3 contains 16 residues. CDR3 coding DNA: TGTGCCAGCAGTGAACAGGGCTTACTTACGTCGGGGGAGCTGTTTTTT. Protein sequence: CASSEQGLLTSGELFF.

The chain combines TRBV6-5 with TRBJ2-3; D is ambiguous. The CDR3 totals 12 residues. V was trimmed by 10 bases and J by 12 bases, leaving 20 bases between them. Germline V lookup: CDR1 MNHEY, CDR2 SVGAGI. CDR3 in DNA: TGTGCCACCACTAACCCCCGTCACCGTCAGTATTTT. Protein product: CATTNPRHRQYF.

The chain links TRBV24-1 to TRBJ1-1; the D is unclear. CDR3 length: 10 residues. Trimming shortened V by 8 bases and J by 3 bases, and 3 bases separated the two germline ends. The germline V gene has CDR1 KGHDR and CDR2 SFDVKD. This CDR3 is CATTHTEAFF. CDR3 DNA: TGTGCCACCACTCACACTGAAGCTTTCTTT.

This chain links TRBV11-2 with TRBJ2-7, with 7 bases matching TRBD1. The CDR3 runs 15 residues. Unmatched junction bases numbered 2, after V lost 0 bases and J lost 0 bases. CDR1 and CDR2 from the germline V gene are SGHAT and FQNNGV. The DNA for the CDR3 is TGTGCCAGCAGCTTAGAGACAGGGAGCTCCTACGAGCAGTACGTC. Protein sequence: CASSLETGSSYEQYV.

This rearrangement joins TRBV29-1 to TRBJ1-2; D perhaps matches TRBD1 (6 bases). The CDR3 consists of 14 residues. The germline V and J ends were trimmed by 3 bases and 0 bases, with 11 bases remaining between them. Germline values: CDR1 SQVTM, CDR2 ANQGSEA. The CDR3 DNA reads TGCAGCGTTGAGGGCAGGGGACCTAACTATGGCTACACCTTC. Amino acids: CSVEGRGPNYGYTF.

This clone was observed a single time. V and J are TRBV24-1 and TRBJ2-5; 9 bases line up with TRBD1. J was trimmed by 1 base and V by 5 bases; bases with no gene match: 4. This CDR3 has 15 residues. In germline, CDR1 is KGHDR, CDR2 SFDVKD. This CDR3 reads CATSGLGQGQETQYF. CDR3 sequence (DNA): TGTGCCACCAGTGGGTTGGGACAGGGCCAAGAGACCCAGTACTTC.

The rearrangement joins TRBV19 to TRBJ1-5; no definite D call. The length of the CDR3 is 16 residues. V dropped 8 bases and J dropped 1 base, with 18 bases sitting between them. CDR1 LNHDA and CDR2 SQIVND come from the germline V gene (reference sequence). The CDR3, as DNA: TGTGCCAGTGGGAGCGGAGTAGGTAAGAGCAATCAGCCCCAGCATTTT. Protein sequence: CASGSGVGKSNQPQHF. The entire variable domain, with the rest obtained from reference TRBV19 and TRBJ1-5, is as follows: DGGITQSPKYLFRKEGQNVTLSCEQNLNHDAMYWYRQDPGQGLRLIYYSQIVNDFQKGDIAEGYSVSREKKESFPLTVTSAQKNPTAFYLCASGSGVGKSNQPQHFGDGTRLSIL.

V and J are TRBV28 and TRBJ1-4; D might be TRBD1 (5 bases). Trimming left V 5 bases short and J 0 bases short, with 13 bases between. The CDR3 sequence is 16 residues long. Germline lookup yields CDR1 MDHEN and CDR2 SYDVKM. The CDR3 loop reads CASSVQGRATNEKLFF. In nucleotides, the CDR3 is TGTGCCAGCAGTGTGCAGGGTCGGGCAACTAATGAAAAACTGTTTTTT.